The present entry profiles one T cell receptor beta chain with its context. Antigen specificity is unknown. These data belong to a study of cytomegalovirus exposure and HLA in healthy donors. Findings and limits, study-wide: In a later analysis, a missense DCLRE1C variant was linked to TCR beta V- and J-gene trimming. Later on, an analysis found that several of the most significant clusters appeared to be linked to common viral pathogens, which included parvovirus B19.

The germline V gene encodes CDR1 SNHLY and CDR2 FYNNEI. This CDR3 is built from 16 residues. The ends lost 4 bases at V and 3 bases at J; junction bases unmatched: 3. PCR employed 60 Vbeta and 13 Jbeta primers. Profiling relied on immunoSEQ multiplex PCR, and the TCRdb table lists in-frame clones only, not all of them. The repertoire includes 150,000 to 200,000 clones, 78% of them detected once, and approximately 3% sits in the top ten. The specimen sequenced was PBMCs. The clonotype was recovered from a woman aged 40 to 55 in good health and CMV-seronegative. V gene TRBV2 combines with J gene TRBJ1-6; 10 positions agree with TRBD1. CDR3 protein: CASSGTGGNYNSPLHF. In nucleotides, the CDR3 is TGTGCCAGCAGTGGGACAGGGGGAAACTATAATTCACCCCTCCACTTT.